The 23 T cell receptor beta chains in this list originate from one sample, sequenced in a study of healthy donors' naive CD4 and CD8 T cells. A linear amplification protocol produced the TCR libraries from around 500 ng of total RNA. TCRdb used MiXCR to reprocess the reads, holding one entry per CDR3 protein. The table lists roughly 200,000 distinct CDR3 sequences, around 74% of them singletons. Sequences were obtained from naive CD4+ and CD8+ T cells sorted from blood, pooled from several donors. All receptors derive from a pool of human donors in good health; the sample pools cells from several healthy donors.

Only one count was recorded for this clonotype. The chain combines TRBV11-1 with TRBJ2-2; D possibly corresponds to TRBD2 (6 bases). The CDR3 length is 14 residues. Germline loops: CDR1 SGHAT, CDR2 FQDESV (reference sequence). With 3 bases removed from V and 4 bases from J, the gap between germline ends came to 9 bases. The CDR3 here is CASSFGGSTGELFF. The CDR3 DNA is TGTGCCAGCAGCTTCGGAGGGTCCACCGGGGAGCTGTTTTTT.

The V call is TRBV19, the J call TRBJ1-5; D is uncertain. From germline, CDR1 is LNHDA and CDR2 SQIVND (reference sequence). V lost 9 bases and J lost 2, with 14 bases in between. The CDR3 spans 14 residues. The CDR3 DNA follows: TGTGCCAGCGATTCGTCGGGCGGCAATCAGCCCCAGCATTTT. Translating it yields CASDSSGGNQPQHF. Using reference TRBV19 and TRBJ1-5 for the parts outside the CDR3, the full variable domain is DGGITQSPKYLFRKEGQNVTLSCEQNLNHDAMYWYRQDPGQGLRLIYYSQIVNDFQKGDIAEGYSVSREKKESFPLTVTSAQKNPTAFYLCASDSSGGNQPQHFGDGTRLSIL.

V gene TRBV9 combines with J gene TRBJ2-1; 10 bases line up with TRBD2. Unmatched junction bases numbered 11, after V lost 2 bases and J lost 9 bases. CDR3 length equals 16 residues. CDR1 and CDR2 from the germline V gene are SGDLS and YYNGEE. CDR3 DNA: TGTGCCAGCAGCGTTCTCCCGGGACTAGCGAGAGGTGAGCAGTTCTTC. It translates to CASSVLPGLARGEQFF.

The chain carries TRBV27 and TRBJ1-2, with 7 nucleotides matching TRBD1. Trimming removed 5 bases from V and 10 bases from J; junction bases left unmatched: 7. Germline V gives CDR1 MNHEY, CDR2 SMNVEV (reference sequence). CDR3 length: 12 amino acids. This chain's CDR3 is CASSPRDSNYTF. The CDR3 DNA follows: TGTGCCAGCAGTCCCCGGGACAGTAACTACACCTTC.

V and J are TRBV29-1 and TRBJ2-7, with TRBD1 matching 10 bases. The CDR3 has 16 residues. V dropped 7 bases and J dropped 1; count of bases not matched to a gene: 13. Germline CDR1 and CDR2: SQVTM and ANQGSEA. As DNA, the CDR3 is TGCAGCGCTAACTCCCAACGGGACAGGGGATCCTACGAGCAGTACTTC. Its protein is CSANSQRDRGSYEQYF.

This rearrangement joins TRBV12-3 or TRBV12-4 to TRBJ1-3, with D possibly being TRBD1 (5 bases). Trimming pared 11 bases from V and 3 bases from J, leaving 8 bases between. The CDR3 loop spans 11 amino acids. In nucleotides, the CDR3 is TGTGCCGAGGGGATTGGAAACACCATATATTTT. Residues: CAEGIGNTIYF.

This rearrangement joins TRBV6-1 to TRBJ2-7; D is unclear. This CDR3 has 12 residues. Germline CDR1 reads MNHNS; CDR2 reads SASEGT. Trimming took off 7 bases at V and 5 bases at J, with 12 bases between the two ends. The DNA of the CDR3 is TGTGCCAGCAACGTCCTCTGGGACGAGCAGTACTTC. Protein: CASNVLWDEQYF.

The CDR3 here is CASTTGSYGYTF. CDR3 bases: TGTGCCAGTACTACAGGGAGCTATGGCTACACCTTC. V and J are TRBV19 and TRBJ1-2, with D possibly being TRBD1 (6 bases). CDR3 length: 12 amino acids. V was shortened by 7 bases and J by 4 bases, with 10 bases between the two germline ends. Germline CDR1 and CDR2: LNHDA and SQIVND (reference sequence).

The CDR3 protein is CSSYPGPYNEQFF. The CDR3 nucleotides are TGCAGCTCGTATCCGGGACCCTACAATGAGCAGTTCTTC. The J gene is TRBJ2-1, the V gene TRBV29-1, with D perhaps matching TRBD1 or TRBD2 (5 bases each). Germline assignment: CDR1 SQVTM and CDR2 ANQGSEA. There are 13 residues in the CDR3. Trimming took 8 bases from V and 2 from J, leaving 13 bases between them.

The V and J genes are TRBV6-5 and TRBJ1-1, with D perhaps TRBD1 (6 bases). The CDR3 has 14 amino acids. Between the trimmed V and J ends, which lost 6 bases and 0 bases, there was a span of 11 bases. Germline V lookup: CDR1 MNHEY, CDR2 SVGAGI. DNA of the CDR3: TGTGCCAGCAGGAAAGGGGGGATGAACACTGAAGCTTTCTTT. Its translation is CASRKGGMNTEAFF.

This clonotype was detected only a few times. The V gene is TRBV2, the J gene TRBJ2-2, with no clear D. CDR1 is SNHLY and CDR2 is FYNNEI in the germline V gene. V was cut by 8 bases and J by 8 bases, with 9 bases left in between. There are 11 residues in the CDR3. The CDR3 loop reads CASGMAGELFF. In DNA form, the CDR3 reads TGTGCCAGCGGGATGGCAGGGGAGCTGTTTTTT.

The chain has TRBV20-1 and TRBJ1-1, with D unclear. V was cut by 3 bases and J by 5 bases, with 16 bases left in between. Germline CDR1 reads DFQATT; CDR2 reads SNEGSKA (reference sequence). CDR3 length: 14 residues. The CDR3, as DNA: TGCAGTGCTAGGGTACAGATCTCGTTGACTGAAGCTTTCTTT. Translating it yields CSARVQISLTEAFF.

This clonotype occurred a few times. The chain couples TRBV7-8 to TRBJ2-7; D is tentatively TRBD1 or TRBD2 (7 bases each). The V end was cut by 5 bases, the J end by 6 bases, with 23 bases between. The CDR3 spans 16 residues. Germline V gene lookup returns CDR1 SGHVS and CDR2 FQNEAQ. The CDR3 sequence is CASSPQGRGNLGEQYF. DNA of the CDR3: TGTGCCAGCAGCCCACAGGGGCGGGGGAATCTGGGCGAGCAGTACTTC.

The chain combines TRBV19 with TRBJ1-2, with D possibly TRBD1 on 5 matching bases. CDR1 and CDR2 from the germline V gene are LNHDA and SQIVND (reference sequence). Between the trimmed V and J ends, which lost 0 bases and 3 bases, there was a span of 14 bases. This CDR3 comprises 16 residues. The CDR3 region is CASSIDRFGTYYGYTF. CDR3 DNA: TGTGCCAGTAGTATAGATCGGTTTGGGACGTACTATGGCTACACCTTC.

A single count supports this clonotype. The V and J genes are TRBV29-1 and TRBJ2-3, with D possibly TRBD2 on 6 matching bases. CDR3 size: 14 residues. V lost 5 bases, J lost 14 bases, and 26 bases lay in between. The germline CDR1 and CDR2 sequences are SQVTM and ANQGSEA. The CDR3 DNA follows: TGCAGCGTTATTCCCCTGGGGACTCTTCTAGAAGTGTATTTT. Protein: CSVIPLGTLLEVYF.

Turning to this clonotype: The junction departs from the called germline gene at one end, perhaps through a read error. The CDR3 region is CATSTSLGISSQPQHF. The CDR3 bases are TGTGCCACCAGCACGTCTTTAGGAATTAGCAGTCAGCCCCAGCATTTT. This rearrangement joins TRBV15 to TRBJ1-5; D uncertain. The V gene's germline CDR1 is LNHNV and CDR2 YYDKDF (reference sequence). The CDR3 loop spans 16 amino acids.

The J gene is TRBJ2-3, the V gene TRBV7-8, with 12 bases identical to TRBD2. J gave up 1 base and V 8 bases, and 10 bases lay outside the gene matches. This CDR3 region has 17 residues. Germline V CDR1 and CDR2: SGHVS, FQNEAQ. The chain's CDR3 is CASGTSGRAVGTDTQYF. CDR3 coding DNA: TGTGCCAGCGGGACTAGCGGGCGGGCAGTAGGCACAGATACGCAGTATTTT.

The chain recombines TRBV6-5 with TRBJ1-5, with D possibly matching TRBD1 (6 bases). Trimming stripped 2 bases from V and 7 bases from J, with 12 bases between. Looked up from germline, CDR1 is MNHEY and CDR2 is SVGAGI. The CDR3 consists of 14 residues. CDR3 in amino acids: CASSYDQGRQPQHF. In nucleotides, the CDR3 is TGTGCCAGCAGTTACGATCAGGGGAGGCAGCCCCAGCATTTT.

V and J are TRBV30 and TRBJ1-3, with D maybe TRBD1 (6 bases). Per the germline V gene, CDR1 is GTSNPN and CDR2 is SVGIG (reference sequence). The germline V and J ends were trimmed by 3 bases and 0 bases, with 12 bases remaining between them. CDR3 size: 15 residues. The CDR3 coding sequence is TGTGCCTGGAGGGGCAGGGGAACCTCTGGAAACACCATATATTTT. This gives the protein CAWRGRGTSGNTIYF.

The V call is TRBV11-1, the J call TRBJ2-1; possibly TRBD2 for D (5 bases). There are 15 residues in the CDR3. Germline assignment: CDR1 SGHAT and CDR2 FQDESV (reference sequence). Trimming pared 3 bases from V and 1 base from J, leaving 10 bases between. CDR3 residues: CASSFGGPSYNEQFF. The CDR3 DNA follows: TGTGCCAGCAGCTTCGGCGGGCCTTCCTACAATGAGCAGTTCTTC.

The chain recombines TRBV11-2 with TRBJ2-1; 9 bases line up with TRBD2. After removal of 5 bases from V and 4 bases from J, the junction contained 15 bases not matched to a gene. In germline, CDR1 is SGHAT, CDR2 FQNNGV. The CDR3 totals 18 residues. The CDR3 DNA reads TGTGCCAGCAGCCCCGTTAGAGGGGCTAGCGGGGATTACAATGAGCAGTTCTTC. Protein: CASSPVRGASGDYNEQFF.

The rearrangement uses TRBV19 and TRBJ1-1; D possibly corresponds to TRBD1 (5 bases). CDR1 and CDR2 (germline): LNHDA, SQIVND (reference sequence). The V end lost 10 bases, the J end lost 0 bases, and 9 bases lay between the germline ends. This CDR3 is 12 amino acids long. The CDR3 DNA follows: TGTGCCACTCAGGGCATGAACACTGAAGCTTTCTTT. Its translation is CATQGMNTEAFF.

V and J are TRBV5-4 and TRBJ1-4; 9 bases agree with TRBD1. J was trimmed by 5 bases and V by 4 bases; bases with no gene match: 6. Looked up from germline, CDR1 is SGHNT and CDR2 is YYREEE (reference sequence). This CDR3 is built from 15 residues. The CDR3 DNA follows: TGTGCCAGCAGCAAACCGGGACAGGGAAATGAAAAACTGTTTTTT. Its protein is CASSKPGQGNEKLFF.